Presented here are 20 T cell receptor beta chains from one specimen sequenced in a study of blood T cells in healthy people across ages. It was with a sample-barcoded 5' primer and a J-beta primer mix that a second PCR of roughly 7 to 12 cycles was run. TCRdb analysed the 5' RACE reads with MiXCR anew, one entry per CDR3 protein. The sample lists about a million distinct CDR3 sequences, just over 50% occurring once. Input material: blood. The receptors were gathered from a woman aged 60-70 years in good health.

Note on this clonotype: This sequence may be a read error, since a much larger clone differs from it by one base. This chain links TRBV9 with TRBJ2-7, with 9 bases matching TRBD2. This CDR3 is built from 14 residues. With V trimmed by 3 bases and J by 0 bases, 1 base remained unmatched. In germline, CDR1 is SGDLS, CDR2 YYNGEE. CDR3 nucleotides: TGTGCCAGCAGCGCTAGCGGGACCTCCTACGAGCAGTACTTC. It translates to CASSASGTSYEQYF. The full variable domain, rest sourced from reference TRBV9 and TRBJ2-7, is DSGVTQTPKHLITATGQRVTLRCSPRSGDLSVYWYQQSLDQGLQFLIQYYNGEERAKGNILERFSAQQFPDLHSELNLSSLELGDSALYFCASSASGTSYEQYFGPGTRLTVT.

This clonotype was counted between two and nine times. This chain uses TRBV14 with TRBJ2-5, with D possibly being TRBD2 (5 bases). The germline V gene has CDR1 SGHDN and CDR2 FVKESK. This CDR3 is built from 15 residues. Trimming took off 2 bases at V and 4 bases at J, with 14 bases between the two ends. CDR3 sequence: CASSQNNRLRETQYF. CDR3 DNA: TGTGCCAGCAGCCAAAACAACCGACTAAGAGAGACCCAGTACTTC. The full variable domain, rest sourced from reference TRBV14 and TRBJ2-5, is EAGVTQFPSHSVIEKGQTVTLRCDPISGHDNLYWYRRVMGKEIKFLLHFVKESKQDESGMPNNRFLAERTGGTYSTLKVQPAELEDSGVYFCASSQNNRLRETQYFGPGTRLLVL.

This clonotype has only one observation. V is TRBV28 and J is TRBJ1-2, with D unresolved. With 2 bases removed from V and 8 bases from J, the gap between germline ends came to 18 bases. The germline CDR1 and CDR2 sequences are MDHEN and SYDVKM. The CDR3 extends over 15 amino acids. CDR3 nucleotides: TGTGCCAGCAGTTTAAATCGGAACGGGAGGAAGGGCTACACCTTC. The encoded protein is CASSLNRNGRKGYTF.

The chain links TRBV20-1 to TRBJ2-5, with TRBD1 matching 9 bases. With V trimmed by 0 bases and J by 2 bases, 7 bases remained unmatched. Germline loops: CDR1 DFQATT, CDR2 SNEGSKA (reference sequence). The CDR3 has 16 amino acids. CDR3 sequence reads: CSARDFGTGTQETQYF. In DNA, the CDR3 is TGCAGTGCTAGAGATTTTGGGACAGGGACTCAAGAGACCCAGTACTTC.

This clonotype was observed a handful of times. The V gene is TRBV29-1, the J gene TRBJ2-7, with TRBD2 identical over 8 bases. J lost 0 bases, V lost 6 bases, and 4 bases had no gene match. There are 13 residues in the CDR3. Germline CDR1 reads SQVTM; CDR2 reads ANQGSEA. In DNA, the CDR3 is TGCAGCGTAGCCGGGACTAGCTCCTACGAGCAGTACTTC. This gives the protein CSVAGTSSYEQYF.

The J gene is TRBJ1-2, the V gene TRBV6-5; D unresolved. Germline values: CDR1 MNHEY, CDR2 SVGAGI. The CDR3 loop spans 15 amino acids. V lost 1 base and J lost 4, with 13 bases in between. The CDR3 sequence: CASSYLSIGSYGYTF. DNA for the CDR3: TGTGCCAGCAGTTACTTGTCAATTGGTAGCTATGGCTACACCTTC.

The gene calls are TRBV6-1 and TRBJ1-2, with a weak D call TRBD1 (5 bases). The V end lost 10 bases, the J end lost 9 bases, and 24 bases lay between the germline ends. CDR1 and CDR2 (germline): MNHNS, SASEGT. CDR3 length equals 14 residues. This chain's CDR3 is CAIFRYGQGIRYTF. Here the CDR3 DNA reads TGTGCCATCTTTAGATATGGTCAGGGTATTCGCTACACCTTC.

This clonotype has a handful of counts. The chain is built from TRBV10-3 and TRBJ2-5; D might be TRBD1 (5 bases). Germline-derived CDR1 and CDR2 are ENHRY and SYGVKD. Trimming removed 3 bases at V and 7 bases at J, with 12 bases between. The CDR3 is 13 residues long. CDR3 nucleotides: TGTGCCATCAGTGAAGGGGCTATTGGGACCCAGTACTTC. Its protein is CAISEGAIGTQYF.

CDR3 in amino acids: CASSLATLAGSYEQYF. The CDR3 nucleotides read TGTGCCAGCAGCTTAGCCACACTAGCGGGAAGCTACGAGCAGTACTTC. This chain uses TRBV7-9 with TRBJ2-4; 10 bases agree with TRBD2. The DNA matches TRBJ2-7 better at its end, which makes the J call doubtful. This CDR3 is 16 amino acids long. Per germline, CDR1 SEHNR and CDR2 FQNEAQ (reference sequence).

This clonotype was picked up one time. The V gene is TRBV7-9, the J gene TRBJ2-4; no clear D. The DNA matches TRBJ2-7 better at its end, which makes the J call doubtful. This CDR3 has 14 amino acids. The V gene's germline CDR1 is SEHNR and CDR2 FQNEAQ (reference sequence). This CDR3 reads CASSLGVGSVEQYF. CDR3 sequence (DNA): TGTGCCAGCAGCTTAGGGGTGGGTAGTGTCGAGCAGTACTTC.

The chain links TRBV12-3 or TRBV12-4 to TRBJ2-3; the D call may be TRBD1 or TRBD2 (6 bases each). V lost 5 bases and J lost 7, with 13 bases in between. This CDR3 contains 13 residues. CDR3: CASSPPGAYTQYF. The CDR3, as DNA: TGTGCCAGCAGTCCCCCGGGGGCATATACGCAGTATTTT.

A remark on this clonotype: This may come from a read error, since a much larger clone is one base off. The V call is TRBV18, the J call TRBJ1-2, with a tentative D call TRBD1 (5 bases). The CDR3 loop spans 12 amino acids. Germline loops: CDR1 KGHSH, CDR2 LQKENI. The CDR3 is CASSQGNYSYTF. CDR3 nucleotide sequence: TGTGCCAGCTCTCAGGGAAACTATAGCTACACCTTC.

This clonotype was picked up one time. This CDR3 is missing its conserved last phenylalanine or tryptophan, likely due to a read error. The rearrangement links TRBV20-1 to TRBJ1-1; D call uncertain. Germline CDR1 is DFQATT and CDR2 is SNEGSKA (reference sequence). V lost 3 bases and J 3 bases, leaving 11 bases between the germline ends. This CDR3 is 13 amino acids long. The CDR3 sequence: CSARGLLDTEAFS. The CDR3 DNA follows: TGCAGTGCTAGGGGCCTTTTGGACACTGAAGCTTTCTCT.

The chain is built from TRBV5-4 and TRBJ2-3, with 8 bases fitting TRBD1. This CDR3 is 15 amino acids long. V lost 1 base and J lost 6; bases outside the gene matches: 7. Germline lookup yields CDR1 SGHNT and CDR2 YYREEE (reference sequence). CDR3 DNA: TGTGCCAGCAGCTTGAGGGCAGGGGGCGTTGATACGCAGTATTTT. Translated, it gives CASSLRAGGVDTQYF.

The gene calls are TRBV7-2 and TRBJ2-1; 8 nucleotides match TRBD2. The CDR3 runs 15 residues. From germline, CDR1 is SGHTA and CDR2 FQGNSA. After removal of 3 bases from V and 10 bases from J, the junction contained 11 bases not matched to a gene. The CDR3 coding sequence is TGTGCCAGCAGCTTGGGCGGGAGGCTCGAATACGAGCAGTTCTTC. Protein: CASSLGGRLEYEQFF.

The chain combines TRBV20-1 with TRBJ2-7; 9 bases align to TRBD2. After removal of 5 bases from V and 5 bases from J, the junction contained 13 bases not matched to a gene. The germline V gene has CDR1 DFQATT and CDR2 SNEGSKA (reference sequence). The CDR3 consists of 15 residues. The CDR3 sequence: CSARLSGRMSDEQYF. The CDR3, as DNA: TGCAGTGCTCGACTTAGCGGGAGAATGAGTGACGAGCAGTACTTC.

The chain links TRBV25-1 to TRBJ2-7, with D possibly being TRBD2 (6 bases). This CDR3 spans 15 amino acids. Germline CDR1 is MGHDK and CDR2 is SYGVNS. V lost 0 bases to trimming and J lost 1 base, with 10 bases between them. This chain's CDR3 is CASSEYGAGSYEQYF. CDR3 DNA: TGTGCCAGCAGTGAATACGGGGCGGGATCCTACGAGCAGTACTTC.

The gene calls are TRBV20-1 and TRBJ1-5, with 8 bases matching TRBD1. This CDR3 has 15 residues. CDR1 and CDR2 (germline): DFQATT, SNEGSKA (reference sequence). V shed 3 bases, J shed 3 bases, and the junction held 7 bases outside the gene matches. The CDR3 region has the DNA TGCAGTGCTAGCACAGGGGGGGGACTCAATCAGCCCCAGCATTTT. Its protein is CSASTGGGLNQPQHF.

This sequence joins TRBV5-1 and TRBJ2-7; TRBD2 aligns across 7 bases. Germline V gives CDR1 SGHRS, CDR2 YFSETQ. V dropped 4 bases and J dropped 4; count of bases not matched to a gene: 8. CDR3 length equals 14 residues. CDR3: CASSVSGPSYEQYF. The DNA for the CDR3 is TGCGCCAGCAGCGTTAGCGGGCCGAGTTACGAGCAGTACTTC.

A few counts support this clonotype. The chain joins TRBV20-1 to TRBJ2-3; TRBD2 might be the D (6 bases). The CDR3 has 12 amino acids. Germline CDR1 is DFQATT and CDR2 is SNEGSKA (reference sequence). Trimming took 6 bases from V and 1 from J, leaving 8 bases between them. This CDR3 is CSAQRGTDTQYF. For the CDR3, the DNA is TGCAGTGCCCAGCGGGGCACAGATACGCAGTATTTT.